These 23 T cell receptor beta chains share one sample of origin, sequenced in a study of T cells after yellow fever vaccination. TCRdb reanalysed the 5' RACE reads using MiXCR and keeps one entry per CDR3 protein. The data show about 160,000 distinct CDR3 sequences, with 6% to 7.5% seen just once and under 3% held by the top ten. Sequenced here: CD4+ T cells sorted from PBMCs, sampled less than 6 days after the first yellow fever vaccination. These receptors were taken from a man younger than 35 who received the YFV17D yellow fever vaccine.

This clonotype was counted ten times or more. Sequence at one end of the junction differs from germline and may be a read error. The rearrangement joins TRBV5-1 to TRBJ2-3, with D unclear. CDR1 and CDR2 from the germline V gene are SGHRS and YFSETQ. The CDR3 has 13 residues. CDR3 sequence reads: CASSFGSTDTQYF. The CDR3 nucleotides read TGTGCCAGCAGCTTCGGGTCCACAGATACGCAGTATTTT.

This clonotype has ten or more counts. V gene TRBV12-3 or TRBV12-4 combines with J gene TRBJ1-4; tentatively, D is TRBD1 (6 bases). V gave up 6 bases and J gave up 10 bases, with 21 bases separating them. CDR3 length equals 15 residues. DNA for the CDR3: TGTGCCAGCAGCCAAAGTGGACAGAACTTGGGAAAACTGTTTTTT. This translates into CASSQSGQNLGKLFF.

The chain carries TRBV19 and TRBJ2-2, with TRBD1 matching over 7 bases. CDR1 is LNHDA and CDR2 is SQIVND in the germline V gene (reference sequence). The trim removed 10 bases at V and 3 bases at J, leaving 11 bases unmatched. The CDR3 is made up of 15 amino acids. In nucleotides, the CDR3 is TGTGCCACCAGCCCCGGGGACAGATACACCGGGGAGCTGTTTTTT. Encoded protein: CATSPGDRYTGELFF.

The chain has TRBV7-9 and TRBJ1-1; TRBD1 matches 7 bases. Germline loops: CDR1 SEHNR, CDR2 FQNEAQ (reference sequence). CDR3 length: 17 amino acids. Trimming took 3 bases from V and 1 from J; bases not matched to a gene: 11. Here the CDR3 reads CASSLRRDRPSNTEAFF. The CDR3 bases are TGTGCCAGCAGCTTGCGCCGGGACAGACCCTCGAACACTGAAGCTTTCTTT.

This clonotype showed up many times. J is TRBJ2-7 and V is TRBV5-1; D is unresolved. CDR3 length equals 13 residues. V lost 0 bases and J lost 4, with 8 bases in between. Germline V gene sequence: CDR1 SGHRS, CDR2 YFSETQ. CDR3 sequence (DNA): TGCGCCAGCAGCTTGGTTGGAGAATACGAGCAGTACTTC. Translation gives CASSLVGEYEQYF.

A remark on this clonotype: Possible read error: a much larger clone is one base away. The chain links TRBV5-1 to TRBJ2-2, with TRBD1 matching over 9 bases. V gave up 4 bases and J gave up 6 bases; unmatched junction bases: 7. Germline V gene lookup returns CDR1 SGHRS and CDR2 YFSETQ. The CDR3 consists of 15 residues. The CDR3 bases are TGCGCCAGCAGCCCCTCACAGGGGGCATCCGGGGAGCTGTTTTTT. It codes for CASSPSQGASGELFF.

This clonotype appeared many times. The rearrangement links TRBV7-8 to TRBJ1-1; TRBD1 is a possible D gene (5 bases). Trimming cost V 5 bases and J 6 bases, with 10 bases left between them. CDR1 and CDR2 from the germline V gene are SGHVS and FQNEAQ. The CDR3 totals 12 residues. This chain's CDR3 is CASSVDRSEAFF. The CDR3 DNA follows: TGTGCCAGCAGCGTTGACAGATCTGAAGCTTTCTTT.

The chain carries TRBV20-1 and TRBJ1-1, with D perhaps TRBD1 (5 bases). This CDR3 region has 12 residues. The V end lost 3 bases, the J end lost 1 base, and 6 bases lay between the germline ends. CDR1 DFQATT and CDR2 SNEGSKA come from the germline V gene (reference sequence). This chain's CDR3 is CSASGGNTEAFF. The CDR3 nucleotides are TGCAGTGCTAGTGGGGGGAACACTGAAGCTTTCTTT.

This clonotype was picked up a small number of times. V and J are TRBV4-3 and TRBJ1-1; D ambiguous. This CDR3 contains 16 residues. In germline, CDR1 is LGHNA, CDR2 YSLEER. The V end lost 0 bases, the J end lost 1 base, and 12 bases lay between the germline ends. CDR3 DNA sequence: TGCGCCAGCAGCCAAGAATTCCGGCCGGAGAACACTGAAGCTTTCTTT. Translating gives CASSQEFRPENTEAFF.

This clonotype has more than one count but fewer than ten. The chain joins TRBV12-3 or TRBV12-4 to TRBJ1-5; no firm D call. The V and J ends lost 6 bases and 4 bases respectively, with 10 bases between them. This CDR3 is 13 amino acids long. The DNA of the CDR3 is TGTGCCAGCAGCCGCCGGGAGAATCAGCCCCAGCATTTT. It translates to CASSRRENQPQHF.

This clonotype was seen only a few times. The chain joins TRBV7-2 to TRBJ2-2; D call uncertain. This CDR3 comprises 15 residues. V was shortened by 5 bases and J by 0 bases, with 10 bases between the two germline ends. CDR1 is SGHTA, CDR2 FQGNSA, per germline. The CDR3 here is CASSPPGANTGELFF. For the CDR3, the DNA is TGTGCCAGCAGCCCTCCAGGAGCGAACACCGGGGAGCTGTTTTTT.

This clonotype was recorded at least ten times. CDR3 in DNA: TGTGCCAGCAGCTTACTTCGCGGATACCAAGAGACCCAGTACTTC. It yields the protein CASSLLRGYQETQYF. This sequence joins TRBV7-2 and TRBJ2-5; no definite D call. Per germline, CDR1 SGHTA and CDR2 FQGNSA. This CDR3 region has 15 residues. V was shortened by 2 bases and J by 0 bases, with 10 bases between the two germline ends. Looking up the rest from reference TRBV7-2 and TRBJ2-5 gives the full variable domain: GAGVSQSPSNKVTEKGKDVELRCDPISGHTALYWYRQSLGQGLEFLIYFQGNSAPDKSGLPSDRFSAERTGGSVSTLTIQRTQQEDSAVYLCASSLLRGYQETQYFGPGTRLLVL.

The table lists this clonotype with a few counts. This chain connects TRBV4-3 to TRBJ1-3; possible D gene TRBD1, 6 bases. This CDR3 is 15 amino acids long. The V and J ends lost 3 bases and 3 bases respectively, with 12 bases between them. Germline values: CDR1 LGHNA, CDR2 YSLEER. DNA of the CDR3: TGCGCCAGCAGCCATCTACAGGGTGGTGGAAACACCATATATTTT. This codes for CASSHLQGGGNTIYF.

This clonotype has at least ten counts. This chain links TRBV4-1 with TRBJ2-3, with TRBD1 matching 8 bases. In germline, CDR1 is MGHRA, CDR2 YSYEKL. V shed 2 bases and J 4 bases; nucleotides not matched to a gene: 5. This CDR3 has 15 residues. The CDR3 loop is CASSQPDRGPDTQYF. The CDR3 coding sequence is TGCGCCAGCAGCCAACCCGACAGGGGACCAGATACGCAGTATTTT.

This clonotype was observed at least ten times. The chain links TRBV6-5 to TRBJ2-4; weak D call: TRBD1 (5 bases). Trimming took 3 bases from V and 0 from J, leaving 21 bases between them. Per germline, CDR1 MNHEY and CDR2 SVGAGI. There are 19 residues in the CDR3. CDR3 sequence (DNA): TGTGCCAGCAGTTATACAATTGGGGCAGGTCGTGAAGCCAAAAACATTCAGTACTTC. This gives the protein CASSYTIGAGREAKNIQYF.

This chain connects TRBV4-2 to TRBJ2-5; TRBD1 matches 7 bases. The length of the CDR3 is 15 residues. V dropped 4 bases and J dropped 5; count of bases not matched to a gene: 10. Germline V gene sequence: CDR1 LGHNA, CDR2 YNFKEQ. CDR3 bases: TGTGCCAGCAGCCTCAGAAGACAGGGTACCGAGACCCAGTACTTC. Translated, it gives CASSLRRQGTETQYF.

This clonotype has a count of ten or more. The chain uses TRBV7-2 and TRBJ1-4; D unclear. V gave up 5 bases and J gave up 3 bases, with 13 bases separating them. The CDR3 length is 15 residues. The germline V gene encodes CDR1 SGHTA and CDR2 FQGNSA. The CDR3 region is CASSKWGGSNEKLFF. Here the CDR3 DNA reads TGTGCCAGCAGCAAGTGGGGAGGGTCTAATGAAAAACTGTTTTTT.

DNA of the CDR3: TGTGCCAGCAGCGTAGAAGGATCGGGGACTCAGCCCCAGCATTTT. It specifies CASSVEGSGTQPQHF. The chain links TRBV9 to TRBJ1-5; the D gene is possibly TRBD1 (5 bases). In germline, CDR1 is SGDLS, CDR2 YYNGEE. The CDR3 loop spans 15 amino acids. V was shortened by 0 bases and J by 6 bases, with 13 bases between the two germline ends.

This clonotype appeared many times. The chain couples TRBV20-1 to TRBJ2-5; 7 bases align to TRBD1. This CDR3 contains 12 residues. J gave up 5 bases and V 5 bases, and 5 bases lay outside the gene matches. Per germline, CDR1 DFQATT and CDR2 SNEGSKA (reference sequence). The DNA of the CDR3 is TGCAGTGCTCAGGGGGTTGGTGAGACCCAGTACTTC. Translated: CSAQGVGETQYF.

This clonotype occurred a few times. The chain is built from TRBV7-8 and TRBJ2-1; TRBD2 agrees at 12 bases. Germline lookup yields CDR1 SGHVS and CDR2 FQNEAQ. Trimming cost V 3 bases and J 12 bases; bases outside gene matches: 9. CDR3 length equals 15 residues. Written as DNA, the CDR3 is TGTGCCAGCAGCTTCGGGACTAGCGGGCTTGAGTGGCAGTTCTTC. Translated, it gives CASSFGTSGLEWQFF.

The chain has TRBV5-1 and TRBJ2-7; 8 positions match TRBD1. The CDR3 has 16 residues. V trimming: 4 bases; J trimming: 0 bases; junction bases outside the gene matches: 9. Germline lookup yields CDR1 SGHRS and CDR2 YFSETQ. The CDR3 region has the DNA TGCGCCAGCAGCCGAGACCCCGGGACAGGCTCCTACGAGCAGTACGTC. This codes for CASSRDPGTGSYEQYV.

In this sample, this clonotype turned up many times. The chain employs TRBV28 and TRBJ2-5; maybe TRBD2 (5 bases). The CDR3 runs to 14 residues. Germline V gene data show CDR1 as MDHEN and CDR2 as SYDVKM. Trimming took off 5 bases at V and 2 bases at J, with 12 bases between the two ends. The CDR3 here is CASSTPGKQETQYF. The CDR3 bases are TGTGCCAGCAGTACCCCGGGAAAACAAGAGACCCAGTACTTC.

J is TRBJ2-7 and V is TRBV6-2 or TRBV6-3; D is unresolved. V was trimmed by 2 bases and J by 6 bases, leaving 8 bases between them. This CDR3 is 12 amino acids long. CDR1 is MNHEY, CDR2 SVGEGT, per germline. The CDR3 here is CASSYRRGEQYF. For the CDR3, the DNA is TGTGCCAGCAGTTACCGTCGTGGCGAGCAGTACTTC.